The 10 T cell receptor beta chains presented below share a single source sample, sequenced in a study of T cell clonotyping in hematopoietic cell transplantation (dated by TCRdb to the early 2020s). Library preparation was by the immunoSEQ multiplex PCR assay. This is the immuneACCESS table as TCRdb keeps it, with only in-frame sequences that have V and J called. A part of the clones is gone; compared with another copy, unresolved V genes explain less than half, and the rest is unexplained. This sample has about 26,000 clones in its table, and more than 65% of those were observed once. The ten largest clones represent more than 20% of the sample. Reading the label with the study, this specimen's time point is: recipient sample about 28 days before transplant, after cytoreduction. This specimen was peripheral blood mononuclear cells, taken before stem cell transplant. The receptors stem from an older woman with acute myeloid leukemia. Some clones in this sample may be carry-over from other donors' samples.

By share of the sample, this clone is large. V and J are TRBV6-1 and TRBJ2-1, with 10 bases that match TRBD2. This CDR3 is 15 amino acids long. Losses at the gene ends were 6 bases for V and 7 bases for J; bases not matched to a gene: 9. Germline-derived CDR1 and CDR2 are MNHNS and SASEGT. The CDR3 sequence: CASRLAGGGENEQFF. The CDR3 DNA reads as TGTGCCAGCAGGTTAGCGGGAGGAGGGGAAAATGAGCAGTTCTTC.

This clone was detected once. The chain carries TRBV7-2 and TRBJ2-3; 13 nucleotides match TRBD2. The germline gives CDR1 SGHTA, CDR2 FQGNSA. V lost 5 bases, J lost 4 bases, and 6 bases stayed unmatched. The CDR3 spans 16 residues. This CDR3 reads CASSLQGLAGADTQYF. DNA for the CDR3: TGTGCCAGCAGCCTCCAAGGACTAGCGGGAGCAGATACGCAGTATTTT.

The CDR3 DNA sequence: TGTGCCAGCCACATACAGGGTAAGAACACTGAAGCTTTCTTT. It is translated as CASHIQGKNTEAFF. The V and J genes are TRBV5-4 and TRBJ1-1, with a tentative D call TRBD1 (6 bases). CDR3 size: 14 residues. V shed 7 bases and J shed 1 base, with 14 bases lying between them. CDR1 and CDR2 from the germline V gene are SGHNT and YYREEE (reference sequence).

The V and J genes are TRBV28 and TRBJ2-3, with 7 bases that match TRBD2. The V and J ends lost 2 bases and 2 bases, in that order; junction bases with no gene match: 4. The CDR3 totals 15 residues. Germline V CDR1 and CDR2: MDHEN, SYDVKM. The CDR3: CASSLKGGTTDTQYF. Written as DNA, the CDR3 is TGTGCCAGCAGTTTAAAGGGAGGGACCACAGATACGCAGTATTTT.

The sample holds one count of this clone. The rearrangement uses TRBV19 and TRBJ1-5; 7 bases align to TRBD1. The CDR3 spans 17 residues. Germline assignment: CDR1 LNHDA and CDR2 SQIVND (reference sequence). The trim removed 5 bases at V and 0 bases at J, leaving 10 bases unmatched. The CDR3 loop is CASSAWTGLYSNQPQHF. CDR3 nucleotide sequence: TGTGCCAGTAGTGCCTGGACAGGACTTTATAGCAATCAGCCCCAGCATTTT.

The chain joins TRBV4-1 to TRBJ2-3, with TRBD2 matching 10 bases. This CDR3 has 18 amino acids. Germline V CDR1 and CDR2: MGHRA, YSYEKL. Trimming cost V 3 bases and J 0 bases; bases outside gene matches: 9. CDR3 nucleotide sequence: TGCGCCAGCAGCCATAGGCTAGCGGGGGTGTTTAGCACAGATACGCAGTATTTT. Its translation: CASSHRLAGVFSTDTQYF.

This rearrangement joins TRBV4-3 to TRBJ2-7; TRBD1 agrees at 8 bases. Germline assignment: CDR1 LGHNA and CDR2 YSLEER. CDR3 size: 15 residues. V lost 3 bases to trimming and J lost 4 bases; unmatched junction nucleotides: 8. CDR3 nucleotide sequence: TGCGCCAGCAGCCAGAACGGGGGACAGGCTTACGAGCAGTACTTC. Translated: CASSQNGGQAYEQYF.

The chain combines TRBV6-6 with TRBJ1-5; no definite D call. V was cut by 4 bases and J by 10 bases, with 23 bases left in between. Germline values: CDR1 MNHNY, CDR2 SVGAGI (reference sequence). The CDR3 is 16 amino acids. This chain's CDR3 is CASSSVPWANGTPQHF. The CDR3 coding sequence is TGTGCCAGCAGTTCAGTCCCCTGGGCCAATGGAACCCCCCAGCATTTT.

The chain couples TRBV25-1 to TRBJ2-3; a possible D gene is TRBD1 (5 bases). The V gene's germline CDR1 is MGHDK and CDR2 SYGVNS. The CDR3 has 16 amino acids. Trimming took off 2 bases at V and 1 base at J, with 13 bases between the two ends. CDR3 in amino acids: CASSEIMGRGTDTQYF. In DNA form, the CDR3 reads TGTGCCAGCAGTGAAATTATGGGGCGCGGCACAGATACGCAGTATTTT.

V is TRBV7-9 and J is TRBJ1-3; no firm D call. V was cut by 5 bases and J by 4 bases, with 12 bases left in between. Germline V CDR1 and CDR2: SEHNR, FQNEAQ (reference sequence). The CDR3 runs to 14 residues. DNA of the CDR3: TGTGCCAGCAGCCCCTATTCGGGGGGAAACACCATATATTTT. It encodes CASSPYSGGNTIYF.